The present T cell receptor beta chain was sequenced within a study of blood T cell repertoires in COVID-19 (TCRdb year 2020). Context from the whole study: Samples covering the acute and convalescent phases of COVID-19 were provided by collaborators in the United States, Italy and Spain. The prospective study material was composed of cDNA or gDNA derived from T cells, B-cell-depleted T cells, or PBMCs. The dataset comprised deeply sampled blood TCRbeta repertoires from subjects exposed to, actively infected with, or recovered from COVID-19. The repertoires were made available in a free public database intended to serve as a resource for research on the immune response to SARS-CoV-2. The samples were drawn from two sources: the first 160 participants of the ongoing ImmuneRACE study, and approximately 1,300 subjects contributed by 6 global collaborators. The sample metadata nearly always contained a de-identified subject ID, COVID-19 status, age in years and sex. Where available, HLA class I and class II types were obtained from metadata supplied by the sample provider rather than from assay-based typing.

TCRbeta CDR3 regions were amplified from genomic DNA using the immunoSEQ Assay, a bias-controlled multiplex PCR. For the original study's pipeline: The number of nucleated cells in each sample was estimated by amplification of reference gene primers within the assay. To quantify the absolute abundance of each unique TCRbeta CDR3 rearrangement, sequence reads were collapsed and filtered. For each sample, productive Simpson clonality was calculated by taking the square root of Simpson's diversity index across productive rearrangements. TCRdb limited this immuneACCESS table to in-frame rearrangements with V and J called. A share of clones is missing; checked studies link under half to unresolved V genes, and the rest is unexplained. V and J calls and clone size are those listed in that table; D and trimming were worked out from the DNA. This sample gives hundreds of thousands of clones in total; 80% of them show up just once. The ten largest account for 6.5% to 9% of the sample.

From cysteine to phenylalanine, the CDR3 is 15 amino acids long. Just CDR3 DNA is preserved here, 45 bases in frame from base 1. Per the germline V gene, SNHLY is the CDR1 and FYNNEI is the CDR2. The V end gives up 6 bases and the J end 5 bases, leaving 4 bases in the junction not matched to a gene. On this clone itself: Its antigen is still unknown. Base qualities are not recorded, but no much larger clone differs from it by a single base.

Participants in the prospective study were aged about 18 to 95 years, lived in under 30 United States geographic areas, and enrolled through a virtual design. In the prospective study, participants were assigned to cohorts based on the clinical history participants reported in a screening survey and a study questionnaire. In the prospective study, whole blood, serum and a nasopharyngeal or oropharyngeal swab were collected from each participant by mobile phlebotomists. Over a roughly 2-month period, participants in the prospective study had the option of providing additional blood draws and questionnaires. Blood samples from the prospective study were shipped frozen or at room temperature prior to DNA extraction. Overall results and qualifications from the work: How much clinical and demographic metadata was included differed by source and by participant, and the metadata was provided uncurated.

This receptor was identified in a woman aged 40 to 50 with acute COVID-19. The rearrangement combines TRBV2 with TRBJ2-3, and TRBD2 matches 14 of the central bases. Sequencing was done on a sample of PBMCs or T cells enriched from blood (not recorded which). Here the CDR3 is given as CASRAGTSGGDTQYF. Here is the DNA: TGTGCCAGCAGGGCCGGGACTAGCGGGGGAGATACGCAGTATTTT.